A selection of T cell receptor beta chains follows, all from one sample in a study of blood T cell repertoires in COVID-19. TCRdb's table, derived via immunoSEQ multiplex PCR, lists solely in-frame clones and lacks some. Of 250,000 or so clones listed, more than 70% are singletons. Sequenced sample: PBMCs or T cells enriched from blood (not recorded which). These receptor sequences come from a woman aged 45-65 years who had recovered from COVID-19. Each CDR3 is given with its conserved first and last residue. The order of the fields is V gene, D gene, clone size, J gene, CDR3 DNA, CDR3 protein. A D gene is named only where the DNA matches it firmly. Only some rows state a clone size, as once, few, many or a class for expanded clones.

>TRBV4-3|NA|NA|TRBJ2-4
TGCGCCAGCAGCCAAGGGAGGGCGGGACCCGAATCTAGCTTAGCCAAAAACATTCAGTACTTC
CASSQGRAGPESSLAKNIQYF
>TRBV4-1|TRBD2|NA|TRBJ2-2
TGCGCCAGCAGCCAACGAGGACTAGCGGGGGCCCCAAGCGGGGAGCTGTTTTTT
CASSQRGLAGAPSGELFF
>TRBV7-2|TRBD1|NA|TRBJ2-1
TGTGCCAGCAGCTTAGGAGTCAGGGGGAAGGGACCGAAAAATGAGCAGTTCTTC
CASSLGVRGKGPKNEQFF
>TRBV7-3|NA|NA|TRBJ1-1
TGTGCCAGCAGCTCATCAGGGATGAACACTGAAGCTTTCTTT
CASSSSGMNTEAFF
>TRBV19|NA|NA|TRBJ1-2
TGTGCCAGTAGTAGGACAATCTATGGCTACACCTTC
CASSRTIYGYTF
>TRBV5-1|NA|NA|TRBJ2-1
TGCGCCAGCAGCCCCGGGGACTCCTACAATGAGCAGTTCTTC
CASSPGDSYNEQFF
>TRBV10-3|TRBD2|NA|TRBJ2-1
TGTGCCATCGGATTAGCGGGGGGATACAATGAGCAGTTCTTC
CAIGLAGGYNEQFF
>TRBV10-2|TRBD2|NA|TRBJ2-3
TGCGCCAGCTGGGAGGGTGCGGATACGCAGTATTTT
CASWEGADTQYF
>TRBV3-1/TRBV3-2|TRBD2|NA|TRBJ2-1
TGTGCCAGCAGCCCCGTCCCGAGCGGGAGGGCCCTTGAGCAGTTCTTC
CASSPVPSGRALEQFF
>TRBV7-9|TRBD1|NA|TRBJ1-2
TGTGCCAGCAGCCTGACAGGGAACCATGGCTACACCTTC
CASSLTGNHGYTF
>TRBV7-9|TRBD2|NA|TRBJ2-7
TGTGCCAGCAGCCCGACTAGCGGAACCTACGAGCAGTACTTC
CASSPTSGTYEQYF
>TRBV10-3|NA|NA|TRBJ1-1
TGTGCCATCTCCGTTGACCCCCGAGGGAACACTGAAGCTTTCTTT
CAISVDPRGNTEAFF
>TRBV6-5|NA|NA|TRBJ2-4
TGTGCCAGCAGCCGTGGACTAGCCAAAAACATTCAGTACTTC
CASSRGLAKNIQYF
>TRBV10-1|NA|NA|TRBJ1-6
TGCGCCAGCAGTGACAGGGTCGATTCACCCCTCCACTTT
CASSDRVDSPLHF
>TRBV28|NA|NA|TRBJ1-5
TGTGCCAGCAGTTCAATGGTGGCGGTGCAGCCCCAGCATTTT
CASSSMVAVQPQHF
>TRBV7-2|NA|NA|TRBJ1-6
TGTGCCAGCAGCTCCCAGACAACTCTCGGGACCCTCCACTTT
CASSSQTTLGTLHF
>TRBV6-5|NA|NA|TRBJ2-2
TGTGCCAGCAGTTACGCGTATTCCACCGGGGAGCTGTTTTTT
CASSYAYSTGELFF
>TRBV7-2|TRBD2|few|TRBJ2-1
TGTGCCAGCAGCTCTAGGAGGACTAGCGGGAGAAATGAGCAGTTCTTC
CASSSRRTSGRNEQFF
>TRBV2|TRBD1|NA|TRBJ2-1
TGTGCCAGCAGCTTCGACAGGGGGCTGAGCAATGAGCAGTTCTTC
CASSFDRGLSNEQFF
>TRBV11-1|TRBD1|NA|TRBJ2-7
TGTGCCAGCAGCAGATGGACAGGGATCTACGAGCAGTACTTC
CASSRWTGIYEQYF
>TRBV4-3|TRBD1|once|TRBJ1-3
TGCGCCAGCAGCCGAAACAGGGGAACGGGGAACACCATATATTTT
CASSRNRGTGNTIYF
>TRBV7-2|TRBD2|NA|TRBJ2-5
TGTGCCAGCTACCCCCGGGGACCTAGCGGAGAACAAGAGACCCAGTACTTC
CASYPRGPSGEQETQYF
>TRBV15|NA|few|TRBJ2-2
TGTGCCACCAGCAGAGATTCCATAGAAACCGGGGAGCTGTTTTTT
CATSRDSIETGELFF
>TRBV7-6|TRBD1|once|TRBJ2-5
TGTGCCAGCAGCCCACGGACAGGGAAAGAGACCCAGTACTTC
CASSPRTGKETQYF
>TRBV21-1|NA|NA|TRBJ1-1
TGTGCCAGCAGCTGCGACCCGACTTGCCCTGAAGCTTTCTTT
CASSCDPTCPEAFF
>TRBV27|TRBD1|NA|TRBJ2-2
TGTGCCAGCAGTCCCCGGGACAGGGGCCCCTCCGGGGAGCTGTTTTTT
CASSPRDRGPSGELFF
>TRBV18|NA|NA|TRBJ1-4
TGTGCCAGCTCACCCGATACAGGTCCAACTAATGAAAAACTGTTTTTT
CASSPDTGPTNEKLFF
>TRBV6-2/TRBV6-3|NA|NA|TRBJ1-1
TGTGCCAGCAGCCTGACACAGAACACTGAAGCTTTCTTT
CASSLTQNTEAFF
>TRBV7-2|NA|once|TRBJ2-3
TGTGCCAGCAGCCCCGGACATAGCACAGATACGCAGTATTTT
CASSPGHSTDTQYF
>TRBV19|NA|NA|TRBJ2-3
TGTGCCAGTAGTATAGCTCTTGGGGATGAGGACTTTACAGATACGCAGTATTTT
CASSIALGDEDFTDTQYF
>TRBV6-6|NA|NA|TRBJ2-5
TGTGCCAGCATGGAGCCCCTCCAAGAGACCCAGTACTTC
CASMEPLQETQYF
>TRBV27|TRBD1|NA|TRBJ1-2
TGTGCCAGCAGTTCGAGGACAGGGGCTGGGGCGATATTTGGCTACACCTTC
CASSSRTGAGAIFGYTF
>TRBV10-3|TRBD1|NA|TRBJ1-1
TGTGCCATGGGAAGACAGGGGATTGAAGCTTTCTTT
CAMGRQGIEAFF
>TRBV5-5|NA|NA|TRBJ2-1
TGTGCCAGCAGCTACGGGCAGGGTTCCTACAATGAGCAGTTCTTC
CASSYGQGSYNEQFF
>TRBV30|NA|NA|TRBJ1-6
TGTGCCTGGAACAGGGCTTCACCCCTCCACTTT
CAWNRASPLHF
>TRBV27|NA|NA|TRBJ1-1
TGTGCCAGCAGTGTTTTCTTTTCTTGGAGGAACACTGAAGCTTTCTTT
CASSVFFSWRNTEAFF
>TRBV19|NA|NA|TRBJ2-2
TGTGCCAGTATTGGCGGGAAGAACACCGGGGAGCTGTTTTTT
CASIGGKNTGELFF
>TRBV5-4|NA|NA|TRBJ1-2
TGTGCCAGCAGGGGCGTATTGGGGACTACATATGGCTACACCTTC
CASRGVLGTTYGYTF
>TRBV29-1|NA|NA|TRBJ2-1
TGCAGCGTTGTAAAAACAGGCTCCTACAATGAGCAGTTCTTC
CSVVKTGSYNEQFF
>TRBV7-8|NA|NA|TRBJ1-2
TGTGCCAGCAGCTTAGAGTGGATGGGGGCAAACTATGGCTACACCTTC
CASSLEWMGANYGYTF
>TRBV13|TRBD1|NA|TRBJ1-2
TGTGCCAGCAGCTCCGGGACAGAAATTAACTATGGCTACACCTTC
CASSSGTEINYGYTF
>TRBV7-9|NA|NA|TRBJ1-2
TGTGCCAGCAGCCCAGGGGTGGGTTGGGATGGCTACACCTTC
CASSPGVGWDGYTF
>TRBV5-4|TRBD1|NA|TRBJ2-7
TGTGCCAGCAACAGACAGGGGGCCTACGAGCAGTACTTC
CASNRQGAYEQYF
>TRBV7-8|TRBD1|NA|TRBJ2-2
TGTGCCAGCAGCTGGACAGGGGGTGGCGGGGAGCTGTTTTTT
CASSWTGGGGELFF
>TRBV4-3|NA|NA|TRBJ1-2
TGCGCCAGCAGTCCGGCCATAACCCAGGTCTATGGCTACACCTTC
CASSPAITQVYGYTF
>TRBV28|NA|NA|TRBJ2-1
TGTGCCAGCACCCGGGAAACCGAAAAGCAGTTCTTC
CASTRETEKQFF
>TRBV6-2/TRBV6-3|TRBD1|NA|TRBJ1-5
TGTGCCAGCAGTATTGTTGGGACAGGGGTGCAGCCCCAGCATTTT
CASSIVGTGVQPQHF
>TRBV5-1|NA|NA|TRBJ2-3
TGCGCCAGCAGGGGGGTCGCGACGGGAGTAACAGATACGCAGTATTTT
CASRGVATGVTDTQYF
>TRBV18|NA|NA|TRBJ2-2
TGTGCCAGCTCACCATTCGACACCGGGGAGCTGTTTTTT
CASSPFDTGELFF
>TRBV28|NA|NA|TRBJ1-5
TGTGCCAGCAGTTGGCCGGACAGTAGCAATCAGCCCCAGCATTTT
CASSWPDSSNQPQHF
>TRBV7-2|NA|NA|TRBJ1-2
TGTGCCAGCAGCTTTACACCCTCTTACTATGGCTACACCTTC
CASSFTPSYYGYTF
>TRBV5-1|TRBD1|NA|TRBJ2-5
TGCGCCAGCAGCTGGGGACAGGCTAAAGAGACCCAGTACTTC
CASSWGQAKETQYF
>TRBV20-1|NA|NA|TRBJ2-5
TGCAGTGCTAGTAGGCCGGGGATCCGGGAGACCCAGTACTTC
CSASRPGIRETQYF
>TRBV12-3/TRBV12-4|NA|NA|TRBJ1-2
TGTGCCAGCAGTTTGGACAGTTCGGGCTACACCTTC
CASSLDSSGYTF
>TRBV15|NA|NA|TRBJ2-7
TGTGCCACCAGCAGAGTTGGCAGGGCCTACGAGCAGTACTTC
CATSRVGRAYEQYF